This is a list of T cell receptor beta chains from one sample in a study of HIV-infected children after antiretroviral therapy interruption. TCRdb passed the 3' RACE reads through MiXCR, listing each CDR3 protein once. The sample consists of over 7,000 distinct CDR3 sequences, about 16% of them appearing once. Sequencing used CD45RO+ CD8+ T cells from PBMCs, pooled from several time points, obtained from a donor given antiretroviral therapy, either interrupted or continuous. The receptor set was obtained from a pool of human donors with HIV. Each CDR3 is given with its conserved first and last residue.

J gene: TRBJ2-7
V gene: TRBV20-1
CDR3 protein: CSVFDGYEQYF

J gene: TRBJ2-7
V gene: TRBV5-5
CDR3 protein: CASSSTYEQYF

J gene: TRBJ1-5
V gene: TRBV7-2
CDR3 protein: CASSLVHREYSNQPQHF

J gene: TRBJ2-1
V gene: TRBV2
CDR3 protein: CASRIGSYNEQFF

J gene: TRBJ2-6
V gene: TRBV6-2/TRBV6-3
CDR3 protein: CATTPGAGANVLTF

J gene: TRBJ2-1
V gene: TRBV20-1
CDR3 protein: CSAIGGGVIAGRSYNEQFF

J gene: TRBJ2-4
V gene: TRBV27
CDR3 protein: CASSLFLQGGIQYF

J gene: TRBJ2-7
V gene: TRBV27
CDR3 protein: CASSHTSAGEQYF

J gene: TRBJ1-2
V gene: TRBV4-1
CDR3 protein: CASSQAGGRLNYGYTF

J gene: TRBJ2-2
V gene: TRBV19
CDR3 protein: CASSMLAGGRTGELFF

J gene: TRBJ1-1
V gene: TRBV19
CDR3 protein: CASSIQGIPSQAFF

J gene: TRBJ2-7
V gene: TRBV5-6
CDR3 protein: CASSAVLAGAYEQYF

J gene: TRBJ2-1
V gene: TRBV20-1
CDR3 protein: CSAIRRLSGNYNEQFF

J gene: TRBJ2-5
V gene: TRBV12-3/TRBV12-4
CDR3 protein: CASSDTLAGRQETQYF

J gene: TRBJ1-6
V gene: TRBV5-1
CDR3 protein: CASSTDNSPLHF

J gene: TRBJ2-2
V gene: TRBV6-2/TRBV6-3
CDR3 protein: CASSYGGTNTGELFF

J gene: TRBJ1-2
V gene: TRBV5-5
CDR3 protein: CASSLGTERGYTF

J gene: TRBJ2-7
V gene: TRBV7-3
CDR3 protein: CASSFQIGGSRGRSYEQYF

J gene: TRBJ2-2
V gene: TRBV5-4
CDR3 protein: CASSRAGLAHYTGELFF

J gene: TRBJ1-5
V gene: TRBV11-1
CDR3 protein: CASRDSSVAGHQPQHF

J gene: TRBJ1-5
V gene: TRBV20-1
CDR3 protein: CSARDRTGGQPQHF

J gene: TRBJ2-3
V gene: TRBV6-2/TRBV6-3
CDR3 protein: CASRGRERLRGTDTQYF

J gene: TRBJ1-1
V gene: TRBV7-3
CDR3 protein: CASSPRTANTEAFF

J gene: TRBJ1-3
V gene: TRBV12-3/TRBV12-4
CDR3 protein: CASSSRDIRAGNTIYF

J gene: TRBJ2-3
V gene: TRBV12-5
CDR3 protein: CASGPTLQLTDTQYF

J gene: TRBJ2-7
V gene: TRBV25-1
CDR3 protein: CASSSGQGRPYEQYF